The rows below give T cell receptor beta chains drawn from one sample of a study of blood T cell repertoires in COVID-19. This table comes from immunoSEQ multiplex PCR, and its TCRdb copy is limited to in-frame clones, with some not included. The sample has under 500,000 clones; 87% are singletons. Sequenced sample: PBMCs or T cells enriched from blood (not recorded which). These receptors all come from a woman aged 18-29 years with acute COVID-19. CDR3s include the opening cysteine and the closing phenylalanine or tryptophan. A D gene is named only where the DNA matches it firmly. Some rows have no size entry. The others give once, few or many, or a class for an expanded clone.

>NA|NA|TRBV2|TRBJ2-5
TGTGCCAGCAGGAGACAACAGGGTGATGATGAGACCCAGTACTTC
CASRRQQGDDETQYF
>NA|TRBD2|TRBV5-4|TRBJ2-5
TGTGCCAGCAGCTTGGCCGCCGGACTAGCGGGGGGGCACGAGACCCAGTACTTC
CASSLAAGLAGGHETQYF
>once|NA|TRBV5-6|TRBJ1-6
TGTGCCAGCAGCCAACTAGACAGGAATAATTCACCCCTCCACTTT
CASSQLDRNNSPLHF
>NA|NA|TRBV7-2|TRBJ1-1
TGTGCCAGCAGCTGGGGTGGGACTTACCTTGATGAAGCTTTCTTT
CASSWGGTYLDEAFF
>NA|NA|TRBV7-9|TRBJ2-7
TGTGCCAGCAGCCGCCGAGACTACGAGCAGTACTTC
CASSRRDYEQYF
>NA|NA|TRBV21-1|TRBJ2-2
TGTGCCAGCAGCAACGAAGGGGTCTTGACAGGGGCTGACGGGGGAAGTAACACCGGGGAGCTGTTTTTT
CASSNEGVLTGADGGSNTGELFF
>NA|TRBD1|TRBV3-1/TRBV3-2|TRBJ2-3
TGTGCCAGCAGCCAAGGGACAGGCGCAGATACGCAGTATTTT
CASSQGTGADTQYF
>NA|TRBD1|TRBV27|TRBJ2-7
TGTGCCAGCAGTAGGACCGTTTGGCTTTCCGGGACAGTGTTGTCCTACGAGCAGTACTTC
CASSRTVWLSGTVLSYEQYF
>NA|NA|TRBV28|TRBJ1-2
TGTGCCAGCAAAAATTACAGGGACCCCTATGGCTACACCTTC
CASKNYRDPYGYTF
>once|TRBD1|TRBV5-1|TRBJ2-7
TGCGCCAGCAATAAAAATATTGGGACAGATAGCTCCTACGAGCAGTACTTC
CASNKNIGTDSSYEQYF
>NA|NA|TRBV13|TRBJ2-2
TGTGCCAGCAGCTTAGGCAATGTTCTCGGGACCGGGGAGCTGTTTTTT
CASSLGNVLGTGELFF
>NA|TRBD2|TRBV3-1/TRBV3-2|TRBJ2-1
TGTGCCAGCAGTCCCTTTAGCGGGAGGGCCCCCAATGAGCAGTTCTTC
CASSPFSGRAPNEQFF
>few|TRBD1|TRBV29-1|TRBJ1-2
TGCAGCGTATCTAAGGGACAGGGGGACGGCTACACCTTC
CSVSKGQGDGYTF
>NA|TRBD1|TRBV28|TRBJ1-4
TGTGCCAGCAGTTCGGGGGACAGGGGAAGTGAAAAACTGTTTTTT
CASSSGDRGSEKLFF
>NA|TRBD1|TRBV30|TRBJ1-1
TGTGCCTGGAGTACAGGGGGCACTGAAGCTTTCTTT
CAWSTGGTEAFF
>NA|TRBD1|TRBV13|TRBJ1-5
TGTGCCAGCAGCCGAGGACAGGGCAATCAGCCCCAGCATTTT
CASSRGQGNQPQHF
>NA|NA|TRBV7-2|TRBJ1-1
TGTGCCAGCAGCTTAGTTCTTCCCCGGGGCACTGAAGCTTTCTTT
CASSLVLPRGTEAFF
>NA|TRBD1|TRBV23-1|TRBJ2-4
TGCGCCAGCAGTCCCTGCAGGACAGGGGTCCCCATGGCCAAAAACATTCAGTACTTC
CASSPCRTGVPMAKNIQYF
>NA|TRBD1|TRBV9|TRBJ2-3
TGTGCCAGCAGCGCAACCGGGACAGGGGATACGCAGTATTTT
CASSATGTGDTQYF
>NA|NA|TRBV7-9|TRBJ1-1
TGTGCCAGCAGCAATGATGGGGCTACTGAAGCTTTCTTT
CASSNDGATEAFF
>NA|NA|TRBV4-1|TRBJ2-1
TGCGCCAGCAGCCAACGAGCAGGGGAAGGATACAATGAGCAGTTCTTC
CASSQRAGEGYNEQFF
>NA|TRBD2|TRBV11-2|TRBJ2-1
TGTGCCAGCAGCTTTAACGGGAGGACCAATGAGCAGTTCTTC
CASSFNGRTNEQFF
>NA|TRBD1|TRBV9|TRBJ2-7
TGTGCCAGCAGCGCTTCCGGGACAGGGCCCTACGAGCAGTACTTC
CASSASGTGPYEQYF
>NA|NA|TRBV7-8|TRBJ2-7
TGTGCCAGCAGCTCCGGGATAGCAAACTCCTACGAGCAGTACTTC
CASSSGIANSYEQYF
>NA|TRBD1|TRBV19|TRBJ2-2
TGTGCCAGTACGGCAACAGGGGTCACCGGGGAGCTGTTTTTT
CASTATGVTGELFF
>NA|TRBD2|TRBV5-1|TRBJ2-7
TGCGCCAGCAGCATACCTAGCGGGAGTTACGAGCAGTACTTC
CASSIPSGSYEQYF
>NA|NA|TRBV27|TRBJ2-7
TGTGCCAGCAGTATTCTAACAGGTGCCGAGCAGTACTTC
CASSILTGAEQYF
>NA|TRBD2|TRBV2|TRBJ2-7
TGTGCCAGCAGTGAACCGGGACTAGCGGGGATCCCCTCCTCCTACGAGCAGTACTTC
CASSEPGLAGIPSSYEQYF
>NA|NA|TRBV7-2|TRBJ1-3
TGTGCCAGCAGCGCGCCTAAAAACACCATATATTTT
CASSAPKNTIYF
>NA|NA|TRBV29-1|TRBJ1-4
TGCAGCGTCAGCGGGGCAACTAATGAAAAACTGTTTTTT
CSVSGATNEKLFF
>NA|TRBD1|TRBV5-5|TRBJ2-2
TGTGCCAGCAGCGGACAGGGATATGTTGGGGAGCTGTTTTTT
CASSGQGYVGELFF
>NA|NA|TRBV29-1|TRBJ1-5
TGCAGCGTTGTCCTGGACAGAAATCAGCCCCAGCATTTT
CSVVLDRNQPQHF
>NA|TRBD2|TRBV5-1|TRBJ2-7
TGCGCCAGCAGCTATAGCGGGGGGGCTAGCGAGCAGTACTTC
CASSYSGGASEQYF
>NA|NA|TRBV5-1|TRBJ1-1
TGCGCCAGCAGCTTGGACAGGGTGTTACGGGGCACTGAAGCTTTCTTT
CASSLDRVLRGTEAFF
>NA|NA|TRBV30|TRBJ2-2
TGTGCCTGGAGGGCACAGGGGAACACCGGGGAGCTGTTTTTT
CAWRAQGNTGELFF
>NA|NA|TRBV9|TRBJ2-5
TGTGCCAGCAGCGCAACTACAGGGTACCAAGAGACCCAGTACTTC
CASSATTGYQETQYF
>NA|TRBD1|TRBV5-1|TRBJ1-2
TGCGCCAGCAGCTTGGTAGACAGGGGGCTTGGCTACACCTTC
CASSLVDRGLGYTF
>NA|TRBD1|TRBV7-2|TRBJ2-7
TGTGCCAGCAGCTTATCCGGGACAGGGATTAACGAGCAGTACTTC
CASSLSGTGINEQYF
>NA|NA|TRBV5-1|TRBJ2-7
TGCGCCAGCAGCTTGATAGGGGCAACAACCTACGAGCAGTACTTC
CASSLIGATTYEQYF
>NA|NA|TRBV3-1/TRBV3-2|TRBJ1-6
TGTGCCAGCAGCCAACAGGCTTATAATTCACCCCTCCACTTT
CASSQQAYNSPLHF
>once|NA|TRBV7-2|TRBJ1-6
TGTGCCAGCAGCTTTCTGGCGGATAATTCACCCCTCCACTTT
CASSFLADNSPLHF
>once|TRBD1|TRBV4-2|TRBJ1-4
TGTGCCAGCAGCCAGGTCGGGACAGGGAATGAAAAACTGTTTTTT
CASSQVGTGNEKLFF
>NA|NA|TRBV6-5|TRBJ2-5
TGTGCCAGCAGCCCCCTGATCTTCAGACAAGAGACCCAGTACTTC
CASSPLIFRQETQYF
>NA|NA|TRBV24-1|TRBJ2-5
TGTGCCACCAGTGAGACGGGATCCTCGGAGACCCAGTACTTC
CATSETGSSETQYF
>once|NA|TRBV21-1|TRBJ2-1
TGTGCCAGCAGCATCGATAGCCCGGTCAATGAGCAGTTCTTC
CASSIDSPVNEQFF
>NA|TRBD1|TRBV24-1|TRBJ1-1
TGTGCCACCAGATCCAAGGACAGGGACACTGAAGCTTTCTTT
CATRSKDRDTEAFF
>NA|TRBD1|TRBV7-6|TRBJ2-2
TGTGCCAGCAGCGCAACCGGGACAGGGGTCACCGGGGAGCTGTTTTTT
CASSATGTGVTGELFF
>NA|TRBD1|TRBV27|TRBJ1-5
TGTGCCAGCAGTACAGGGGGCCGAGTTCAGCCCCAGCATTTT
CASSTGGRVQPQHF
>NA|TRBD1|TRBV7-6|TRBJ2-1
TGTGCCAGCACCAAGGGACAGGGGATCTACAATGAGCAGTTCTTC
CASTKGQGIYNEQFF
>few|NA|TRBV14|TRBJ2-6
TGTGCCAGCAGCCAACTCTCCTCTGGGGCCAACGTCCTGACTTTC
CASSQLSSGANVLTF
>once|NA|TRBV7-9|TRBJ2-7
TGTGCCAGCAGCCCCCAGATCGGGTTCTACGAGCAGTACTTC
CASSPQIGFYEQYF